The 27 T cell receptor beta chains presented below share a single source sample, sequenced in a study of T cell responses to AZD1222 COVID-19 vaccine. Produced via immunoSEQ multiplex PCR; TCRdb's table is partial and in-frame only. The profile shows some 89,000 clones, approximately 89% of them singletons. The sample in question was peripheral blood, obtained on day 0 of AZD1222 vaccination. These receptors came from an adult in good health.

The chain employs TRBV6-6 and TRBJ1-2, with D tentatively TRBD1 (6 bases). Germline V gene sequence: CDR1 MNHNY, CDR2 SVGAGI (reference sequence). CDR3 size: 14 residues. V was clipped by 7 bases and J by 8 bases, with 20 bases between them. For the CDR3, the DNA is TGTGCCAGCACTCCGGGGGGGCCCGAAACCGGCTACACCTTC. Its protein is CASTPGGPETGYTF.

The genes are TRBV27 and TRBJ1-2; 10 bases line up with TRBD1. The germline V gene encodes CDR1 MNHEY and CDR2 SMNVEV (reference sequence). This CDR3 is 16 amino acids long. J was trimmed by 4 bases and V by 4 bases; bases with no gene match: 9. The DNA of the CDR3 is TGTGCCAGCAGTTCCGGGACAGGGGATGTCGGCTATGGCTACACCTTC. Translation: CASSSGTGDVGYGYTF.

The V and J genes are TRBV4-3 and TRBJ2-3; D remains unclear. V lost 2 bases to trimming and J lost 7 bases, with 13 bases between them. Germline V gene lookup returns CDR1 LGHNA and CDR2 YSLEER. The CDR3 loop spans 14 amino acids. The CDR3 reads CASSQTATQNTQYF. DNA for the CDR3: TGCGCCAGCAGCCAAACAGCTACACAAAATACGCAGTATTTT.

This clone has a single count. The chain employs TRBV11-1 and TRBJ2-1; the D gene is possibly TRBD2 (6 bases). This CDR3 has 14 amino acids. V lost 2 bases, J lost 9 bases, and 14 bases lay in between. Germline V lookup: CDR1 SGHAT, CDR2 FQDESV (reference sequence). CDR3 in DNA: TGTGCCAGCAGCTTAACCTCACTAGCTACTGAGCAGTTCTTC. This codes for CASSLTSLATEQFF.

This clone occurred once. The rearrangement joins TRBV6-6 to TRBJ2-7, with TRBD2 matching 13 bases. CDR1 and CDR2 (germline): MNHNY, SVGAGI (reference sequence). This CDR3 is built from 15 residues. With V trimmed by 6 bases and J by 7 bases, 9 bases remained unmatched. This CDR3 is CASSLRLAGGVEQYF. CDR3 in DNA: TGTGCCAGCAGCTTAAGACTAGCGGGAGGTGTTGAGCAGTACTTC.

The V gene is TRBV2, the J gene TRBJ1-3; no reliable D call. This CDR3 has 17 residues. V was clipped by 1 base and J by 0 bases, with 13 bases between them. In germline, CDR1 is SNHLY, CDR2 FYNNEI. CDR3 sequence: CASSEGGSLYSGNTIYF. In DNA form, the CDR3 reads TGTGCCAGCAGTGAAGGTGGCAGCCTCTACTCTGGAAACACCATATATTTT.

The genes are TRBV10-3 and TRBJ2-3, with 7 bases aligning to TRBD2. This CDR3 is built from 15 residues. V trimming: 6 bases; J trimming: 0 bases; junction bases outside the gene matches: 6. CDR1 is ENHRY, CDR2 SYGVKD, per germline. As DNA, the CDR3 is TGTGCCATCAGGGGAGCGGGGCTGAGCACAGATACGCAGTATTTT. Its protein product is CAIRGAGLSTDTQYF.

This rearrangement joins TRBV6-6 to TRBJ2-7, with 14 bases lining up with TRBD2. This CDR3 is 15 amino acids long. Germline trimming cut 5 bases from V and 3 bases from J; bases unmatched to any gene: 3. Looked up from germline, CDR1 is MNHNY and CDR2 is SVGAGI (reference sequence). As DNA, the CDR3 is TGTGCCAGCAGTAAAGGGACTAGCGGGAGCTACGAGCAGTACTTC. As protein: CASSKGTSGSYEQYF.

CDR3 sequence (DNA): TGTGCCAGCAGAACCTGGACAGGGGAGGCCACTAACTATGGCTACACCTTC. Its protein product is CASRTWTGEATNYGYTF. This chain connects TRBV7-2 to TRBJ1-2, with TRBD1 identical over 9 bases. Germline CDR1 SGHTA, CDR2 FQGNSA. The V and J ends lost 6 bases and 0 bases, in that order; junction bases with no gene match: 11. The CDR3 is 17 amino acids.

This chain connects TRBV3-1 (or the pseudogene TRBV3-2) to TRBJ2-5; D not certain. CDR1 and CDR2 (germline): LGHDT, YNNKEL (reference sequence). The germline V and J ends were trimmed by 4 bases and 2 bases, with 11 bases remaining between them. There are 14 residues in the CDR3. CDR3 sequence reads: CASSLVMGQETQYF. In DNA form, the CDR3 reads TGTGCCAGCAGCCTGGTGATGGGTCAAGAGACCCAGTACTTC.

The V gene is TRBV3-1 (or the pseudogene TRBV3-2), the J gene TRBJ1-2; D is ambiguous. V lost 7 bases and J 7 bases, leaving 13 bases between the germline ends. Germline CDR1 and CDR2: LGHDT and YNNKEL (reference sequence). The CDR3 consists of 12 residues. CDR3 loop: CASTQEGSGYTF. The CDR3 nucleotides read TGTGCCAGCACCCAGGAGGGAAGTGGCTACACCTTC.

V gene TRBV2 combines with J gene TRBJ1-2; weak D call: TRBD1 (5 bases). V was clipped by 2 bases and J by 0 bases, with 7 bases between them. This CDR3 spans 14 amino acids. Germline V gene data show CDR1 as SNHLY and CDR2 as FYNNEI. This chain's CDR3 is CASSEWGANYGYTF. The CDR3, as DNA: TGTGCCAGCAGTGAATGGGGGGCTAACTATGGCTACACCTTC.

The rearrangement links TRBV2 to TRBJ2-7; a possible D gene is TRBD2 (6 bases). This CDR3 region has 13 residues. Germline V gene lookup returns CDR1 SNHLY and CDR2 FYNNEI. V lost 1 base and J 6 bases, leaving 10 bases between the germline ends. CDR3 in DNA: TGTGCCAGCAGTGAAGGTCAGGGACTCGAGCAGTACTTC. It translates to CASSEGQGLEQYF.

This rearrangement joins TRBV9 to TRBJ2-2; 8 nucleotides match TRBD1. With 4 bases clipped from V and 4 bases from J, the junction kept 9 bases outside the gene matches. Germline V gene data show CDR1 as SGDLS and CDR2 as YYNGEE. CDR3 length: 16 amino acids. CDR3 region: CASSPQGARSTGELFF. The CDR3 region has the DNA TGTGCCAGCAGCCCGCAGGGGGCGCGAAGCACCGGGGAGCTGTTTTTT.

CDR3 DNA sequence: TGTGCCAGCAGAAAGGAACAGATGGTTAACTATGGCTACACCTTC. Translating gives CASRKEQMVNYGYTF. The genes are TRBV6-6 and TRBJ1-2; D remains ambiguous. The CDR3 spans 15 residues. The ends were cut back, 6 bases at V and 1 base at J, with 15 bases in the middle. Germline CDR1 reads MNHNY; CDR2 reads SVGAGI (reference sequence).

The rearrangement joins TRBV6-4 to TRBJ1-1; no clear D. Germline V gene lookup returns CDR1 MRHNA and CDR2 SNTAGT. This CDR3 spans 17 amino acids. Trimming cost V 2 bases and J 5 bases, with 21 bases left between them. As DNA, the CDR3 is TGTGCCAGCAGTGACAGACCCGGGGTTCTTGGGTATACTGAAGCTTTCTTT. Translated, it gives CASSDRPGVLGYTEAFF.

The chain is built from TRBV14 and TRBJ2-3, with D maybe TRBD2 (5 bases). With 3 bases removed from V and 0 bases from J, the gap between germline ends came to 10 bases. CDR1 and CDR2 from the germline V gene are SGHDN and FVKESK. This CDR3 region has 15 residues. CDR3: CASSQGSGSTDTQYF. As DNA, the CDR3 is TGTGCCAGCAGCCAGGGAAGCGGAAGCACAGATACGCAGTATTTT.

This clone has just one count. J is TRBJ2-5 and V is TRBV6-6, with TRBD2 identical over 10 bases. The V and J ends lost 5 bases and 5 bases, in that order; junction bases with no gene match: 20. The CDR3 length is 19 residues. Germline V gene lookup returns CDR1 MNHNY and CDR2 SVGAGI (reference sequence). CDR3 residues: CASSPLERQAGGVWETQYF. The DNA for the CDR3 is TGTGCCAGCAGTCCTCTGGAGCGGCAAGCGGGGGGGGTCTGGGAGACCCAGTACTTC.

The chain couples TRBV3-1 (or the pseudogene TRBV3-2) to TRBJ2-7; 13 nucleotides align to TRBD2. The CDR3 extends over 15 amino acids. V lost 4 bases and J lost 2; bases outside the gene matches: 2. The germline gives CDR1 LGHDT, CDR2 YNNKEL (reference sequence). The CDR3 DNA reads TGTGCCAGCAGCCCAGGACTAGCGGGAGCCTACGAGCAGTACTTC. Its translation is CASSPGLAGAYEQYF.

The rearrangement joins TRBV2 to TRBJ1-2; D may be TRBD1 (6 bases). CDR3 length: 12 residues. Trimming shortened V by 6 bases and J by 6 bases, and 11 bases separated the two germline ends. In germline, CDR1 is SNHLY, CDR2 FYNNEI. As DNA, the CDR3 is TGTGCCAGCAGGGGACATTTTGATGGCTACACCTTC. Translating it yields CASRGHFDGYTF.

The chain recombines TRBV19 with TRBJ2-5; D is unresolved. This CDR3 is built from 14 residues. Trimming took off 4 bases at V and 1 base at J, with 10 bases between the two ends. The germline CDR1 and CDR2 sequences are LNHDA and SQIVND (reference sequence). Here the CDR3 reads CASSSLGFQETQYF. For the CDR3, the DNA is TGTGCCAGTAGTAGTCTTGGATTCCAAGAGACCCAGTACTTC.

The genes are TRBV12-3 or TRBV12-4 and TRBJ2-7; unclear D gene. The CDR3 loop spans 11 amino acids. The V and J ends lost 6 bases and 9 bases respectively, with 12 bases between them. The CDR3 sequence: CASSVDKMQYF. CDR3 coding DNA: TGTGCCAGCAGCGTCGACAAAATGCAGTACTTC.

The rearrangement uses TRBV9 and TRBJ2-1; D might be TRBD2 (5 bases). The V gene's germline CDR1 is SGDLS and CDR2 YYNGEE. Trimming took off 1 base at V and 9 bases at J, with 5 bases between the two ends. The CDR3 is 11 residues long. CDR3 nucleotides: TGTGCCAGCAGCGTACGGGGTGAGCAGTTCTTC. Its protein product is CASSVRGEQFF.

The rearrangement links TRBV14 to TRBJ1-2; D might be TRBD1 (5 bases). Germline CDR1 is SGHDN and CDR2 is FVKESK. The CDR3 consists of 14 residues. With 1 base removed from V and 7 bases from J, the gap between germline ends came to 13 bases. The CDR3, as DNA: TGTGCCAGCAGCCAAGTGGCAGGGAGCTCTGGCTACACCTTC. Its protein is CASSQVAGSSGYTF.

The V and J genes are TRBV21-1 and TRBJ2-7; whether TRBD1, the table's D call, matches the DNA was not checked. TRBV21-1 is a listed pseudogene. The CDR3 runs 14 residues. This CDR3 reads CASSNTAGAYEQYF. The CDR3 region has the DNA TGTGCCAGCAGCAACACAGCAGGTGCCTACGAGCAGTACTTC.

The chain carries TRBV13 and TRBJ1-3; D unclear. Trimming cost V 5 bases and J 3 bases, with 5 bases left between them. This CDR3 spans 12 amino acids. Germline CDR1 and CDR2: PRHDT and FYEKMQ (reference sequence). CDR3 loop: CASSISGNTIYF. CDR3 bases: TGTGCCAGCAGCATAAGTGGAAACACCATATATTTT.

V is TRBV7-2 and J is TRBJ1-6; 7 nucleotides line up with TRBD1. V lost 1 base, J lost 10 bases, and 7 bases stayed unmatched. The CDR3 sequence is 15 residues long. Germline CDR1 is SGHTA and CDR2 is FQGNSA. DNA for the CDR3: TGTGCCAGCAGCTTAGTGGGTAGGGGGCAATCACCCCTCCACTTT. Protein: CASSLVGRGQSPLHF. Together with reference TRBV7-2 and TRBJ1-6, the CDR3 gives the full variable domain: GAGVSQSPSNKVTEKGKDVELRCDPISGHTALYWYRQSLGQGLEFLIYFQGNSAPDKSGLPSDRFSAERTGGSVSTLTIQRTQQEDSAVYLCASSLVGRGQSPLHFGNGTRLTVT.